This T cell receptor (beta chain) was found in a study of CD8 T cells in Susac syndrome. The CDR3 is made up of 16 amino acids. Germline CDR1 is SGDLS and CDR2 is YYNGEE. V lost 0 bases, J lost 7 bases, and 14 bases lay in between. Random hexamers primed reverse transcription of roughly 0.5 to 1 ug RNA. An immunoSEQ multiplex PCR amplified TCR beta CDR3 over 54 Vbeta and 13 Jbeta. Each CDR3 protein is one row after TCRdb ran MiXCR on the immunoSEQ multiplex PCR reads. The sample consists of about 150,000 distinct CDR3 sequences, under 97% of them appearing once. The clonotype comes from a human donor with Susac syndrome. The chain couples TRBV9 to TRBJ1-6; D uncertain. The sequenced material came from CD4+ T cells from PBMCs. CDR3 sequence: CASSVGSPDTNSPLHF. The CDR3 DNA follows: TGTGCCAGCAGCGTAGGATCGCCGGATACGAATTCACCCCTCCACTTT.